The 23 T cell receptor beta chains given below trace back to one sample, sequenced in a study of CD8+CD57+ T cells in acquired aplastic anemia. Investigators profiled TCR beta VDJ and CDR3 from genomic DNA template. TCRdb recomputed calls from the reads with MiXCR, one row per CDR3 protein. The sample includes hundreds of thousands of distinct CDR3 sequences, 65% to 80% seen only once; the top ten take approximately 4%. The sequencing sample was made of sorted CD4+, CD8+, or CD8+CD57+ T cells (not recorded which) from PBMCs. Source of these receptors: a human donor in good health, serving as a control.

This clonotype was counted between two and nine times. Possible read error: a much larger clone is one base away. The V gene is TRBV5-1, the J gene TRBJ2-2; no firm D call. Germline loops: CDR1 SGHRS, CDR2 YFSETQ. The CDR3 has 14 amino acids. CDR3 sequence (DNA): TGCGCCGGCAGCTTGGAAACGAACACCGGGGAGCTGTTTTTT. It translates to CAGSLETNTGELFF.

The chain is built from TRBV20-1 and TRBJ1-4; no reliable D call. Per the germline V gene, CDR1 is DFQATT and CDR2 is SNEGSKA (reference sequence). There are 14 residues in the CDR3. V shed 3 bases and J shed 6 bases, with 14 bases lying between them. The CDR3 loop is CSARASPPDEKLFF. The CDR3 DNA reads TGCAGTGCTAGGGCTAGCCCCCCAGATGAAAAACTGTTTTTT.

Details on this clonotype: At one end, the junction sequence differs from germline, possibly due to a read error. This chain joins TRBV24-1 and TRBJ2-3; 8 bases agree with TRBD2. Germline CDR1 is KGHDR and CDR2 is SFDVKD. The CDR3 is 17 residues long. CDR3 in amino acids: CASSSRAGTSVTDTQYF. CDR3 bases: TGTGCCAGCAGTTCCCGGGCCGGGACTAGTGTCACAGATACGCAGTATTTT.

This clonotype has ten or more counts. V usage is TRBV7-9 and J usage is TRBJ1-1, with a weak D call TRBD1 (6 bases). The germline V gene has CDR1 SEHNR and CDR2 FQNEAQ (reference sequence). V was clipped by 5 bases and J by 5 bases, with 18 bases between them. The CDR3 covers 15 residues. This CDR3 is CASSQPVTGITEAFF. CDR3 DNA sequence: TGTGCCAGCAGCCAGCCGGTCACAGGGATAACTGAAGCTTTCTTT.

In this sample, this clonotype turned up many times. The chain links TRBV6-2 or TRBV6-3 to TRBJ1-4; 9 bases are shared with TRBD1. Per the germline V gene, CDR1 is MNHEY and CDR2 is SVGEGT. The CDR3 contains 15 residues. J lost 3 bases, V lost 8 bases, and 7 bases had no gene match. The CDR3, as DNA: TGTGCCAGCCGGACAGGGGTTCTAGCTAATGAAAAACTGTTTTTT. Its translation is CASRTGVLANEKLFF.

The chain employs TRBV11-1 and TRBJ2-1, with no clear D. The J call may be faulty, since TRBJ2-7 better matches the DNA end. Germline lookup yields CDR1 SGHAT and CDR2 FQDESV (reference sequence). The length of the CDR3 is 15 residues. CDR3 protein: CASTGPSAQNYEQYF. The CDR3 DNA reads as TGTGCCAGCACGGGTCCCTCGGCTCAGAACTACGAGCAGTACTTC.

Turning to this clonotype: The junction departs from germline at one end; a sequencing error may be responsible. This chain connects TRBV7-6 to TRBJ1-5, with D possibly TRBD1 on 5 matching bases. CDR3 length: 16 amino acids. Per the germline V gene, CDR1 is SGHVS and CDR2 is FNYEAQ. CDR3 residues: CASSQDRGEATQYQHF. The CDR3 DNA is TGCGCCAGCAGCCAAGATCGGGGGGAGGCCACTCAGTACCAGCATTTT.

This clonotype was recorded many times. The chain uses TRBV12-3 or TRBV12-4 and TRBJ2-5; tentative D call: TRBD1 (6 bases). This CDR3 spans 14 amino acids. The V and J ends lost 6 bases and 5 bases respectively, with 16 bases between them. CDR3 residues: CASRPAGVSETQYF. Here the CDR3 DNA reads TGTGCCAGCAGGCCTGCAGGGGTTTCGGAGACCCAGTACTTC.

A word on this clonotype: At one end, the junction sequence differs from germline, possibly due to a read error. The V call is TRBV2, the J call TRBJ1-1; 7 bases line up with TRBD1. This CDR3 spans 13 amino acids. Germline V gene data show CDR1 as SNHLY and CDR2 as FYNNEI. The CDR3 DNA reads TGTGCCAGCAGCGCGGACAGGAACACTGAAGCTTCTTTT. It yields the protein CASSADRNTEASF.

This clonotype has a handful of counts. The CDR3 region has the DNA TGTGCCACCACCAAAGGGGGCACAGGGGTTCCCTATGGCTACACCTTC. Encoded protein: CATTKGGTGVPYGYTF. J is TRBJ1-2 and V is TRBV15; 7 bases agree with TRBD1. The CDR3 is 16 amino acids. CDR1 LNHNV and CDR2 YYDKDF come from the germline V gene (reference sequence). With 7 bases clipped from V and 4 bases from J, the junction kept 15 bases outside the gene matches.

This clonotype was counted at least ten times. This CDR3 is CSVLPGDEKLFF. CDR3 DNA sequence: TGCAGTGTCCTGCCCGGGGATGAAAAACTGTTTTTT. The rearrangement uses TRBV20-1 and TRBJ1-4; D is uncertain. This CDR3 is built from 12 residues. The V and J ends lost 7 bases and 6 bases respectively, with 12 bases between them. CDR1 is DFQATT, CDR2 SNEGSKA, per germline (reference sequence).

The sample holds a few counts of this clonotype. One end of the junction is discordant with germline, which a read error may explain. V and J are TRBV10-3 and TRBJ2-5; D ambiguous. Germline V lookup: CDR1 ENHRY, CDR2 SYGVKD. The CDR3 is made up of 12 amino acids. The CDR3 loop reads CATTDDQETQYF. CDR3 nucleotide sequence: TGTGCCACGACGGATGACCAGGAGACCCAGTACTTC.

This chain uses TRBV11-2 with TRBJ2-3; 7 nucleotides align to TRBD2. CDR3 length equals 15 residues. Germline CDR1 SGHAT, CDR2 FQNNGV. The V segment lost 5 bases and the J segment 11 bases; nucleotides outside the gene matches: 16. CDR3 in DNA: TGTGCCAGCAGCCCCGCGAGCGGGGCTACCTACGAGCAGTATTTT. Translating it yields CASSPASGATYEQYF.

The chain recombines TRBV29-1 with TRBJ1-5; D unresolved. The CDR3 contains 13 residues. With 4 bases removed from V and 6 bases from J, the gap between germline ends came to 13 bases. Germline V gene sequence: CDR1 SQVTM, CDR2 ANQGSEA. The CDR3 sequence is CSVGYGEGQPQHF. In DNA form, the CDR3 reads TGCAGCGTTGGGTACGGGGAGGGTCAGCCCCAGCATTTT. Filled out from reference TRBV29-1 and TRBJ1-5, the complete variable domain reads SAVISQKPSRDICQRGTSLTIQCQVDSQVTMMFWYRQQPGQSLTLIATANQGSEATYESGFVIDKFPISRPNLTFSTLTVSNMSPEDSSIYLCSVGYGEGQPQHFGDGTRLSIL.

This clonotype was seen a few times. One end of the junction is discordant with germline, which a read error may explain. This sequence joins TRBV15 and TRBJ2-1; 9 bases fit TRBD1. Per the germline V gene, CDR1 is LNHNV and CDR2 is YYDKDF (reference sequence). The length of the CDR3 is 14 residues. As DNA, the CDR3 is TGTGCCAGCAGCTTGGGACAGGGTAAGGGTGAGCAGTTCTTC. Protein product: CASSLGQGKGEQFF. The full variable domain, rest sourced from reference TRBV15 and TRBJ2-1, is DAMVIQNPRYQVTQFGKPVTLSCSQTLNHNVMYWYQQKSSQAPKLLFHYYDKDFNNEADTPDNFQSRRPNTSFCFLDIRSPGLGDTAMYLCASSLGQGKGEQFFGPGTRLTVL.

Of note for this clonotype: The junction departs from the called germline gene at one end, perhaps through a read error. The chain couples TRBV20-1 to TRBJ2-7; D gene uncertain. Looked up from germline, CDR1 is DFQATT and CDR2 is SNEGSKA (reference sequence). This CDR3 is 12 amino acids long. The CDR3 reads CSAKDGFYEKYF. The CDR3 nucleotides are TGCAGTGCTAAAGACGGATTCTACGAGAAGTACTTC.

The chain combines TRBV2 with TRBJ1-1; D is unclear. CDR1 and CDR2 (germline): SNHLY, FYNNEI. Trimming cost V 4 bases and J 2 bases, with 8 bases left between them. The CDR3 runs 13 residues. The CDR3 region is CASSVADNTEAFF. Written as DNA, the CDR3 is TGTGCCAGCAGTGTGGCGGATAACACTGAAGCTTTCTTT.

The chain has TRBV29-1 and TRBJ2-3, with a weak D call TRBD2 (5 bases). The CDR3 totals 11 residues. V was shortened by 4 bases and J by 10 bases, with 12 bases between the two germline ends. Germline V CDR1 and CDR2: SQVTM, ANQGSEA. The CDR3 spells CSVGEGSSQYF. The CDR3 DNA sequence: TGCAGCGTTGGAGAGGGTAGCTCGCAGTATTTT.

Concerning this clonotype: One end of the junction varies from germline; a read error may be responsible. V gene TRBV7-9 combines with J gene TRBJ1-6; maybe TRBD1 (5 bases). The CDR3 contains 14 residues. In germline, CDR1 is SEHNR, CDR2 FQNEAQ (reference sequence). CDR3 sequence: CASSPGRNKLPLGF. CDR3 bases: TGTGCCAGCAGCCCAGGGCGGAATAAATTACCCCTCGGGTTT.

V is TRBV9 and J is TRBJ1-2; 10 nucleotides match TRBD1. Germline trimming cut 0 bases from V and 8 bases from J; bases unmatched to any gene: 4. The CDR3 sequence is 14 residues long. In germline, CDR1 is SGDLS, CDR2 YYNGEE. CDR3 amino acids: CASSVAGTGEGYTF. CDR3 in DNA: TGTGCCAGCAGCGTAGCCGGGACAGGGGAGGGCTACACCTTC. The variable domain in full, completed from reference TRBV9 and TRBJ1-2, reads DSGVTQTPKHLITATGQRVTLRCSPRSGDLSVYWYQQSLDQGLQFLIQYYNGEERAKGNILERFSAQQFPDLHSELNLSSLELGDSALYFCASSVAGTGEGYTFGSGTRLTVV.

V usage is TRBV20-1 and J usage is TRBJ1-5, with 8 bases lining up with TRBD1. CDR1 is DFQATT, CDR2 SNEGSKA, per germline (reference sequence). The ends lost 6 bases at V and 11 bases at J; junction bases unmatched: 12. This CDR3 spans 13 amino acids. As DNA, the CDR3 is TGCAGTGCCCGGACAGGGTGCACTGAAGCCCAGCATTTT. It codes for CSARTGCTEAQHF.

The chain uses TRBV7-3 and TRBJ2-7; unclear D gene. The V end was cut by 6 bases, the J end by 5 bases, with 20 bases between. The CDR3 spans 15 residues. CDR1 and CDR2 (germline): SGHTA, FQGTGA. CDR3 bases: TGTGCCAGCAGATTATCGACGGTATACTGCGACGAGCAGTACTTC. Its protein product is CASRLSTVYCDEQYF.

The chain joins TRBV29-1 to TRBJ1-1, with 10 bases identical to TRBD1. Trimming removed 4 bases from V and 4 bases from J; junction bases left unmatched: 3. This CDR3 is built from 13 residues. Germline values: CDR1 SQVTM, CDR2 ANQGSEA. CDR3: CSVGTGGRTEAFF. The CDR3, as DNA: TGCAGCGTTGGGACAGGGGGTCGCACTGAAGCTTTCTTT.